This T cell receptor beta chain was captured by sequencing in a study of T-cell memory formation after mild COVID-19. About the study: The TCR clusters were mostly specific to one donor. Findings of the study overall: In pre-infection memory, a portion of responding clones appeared, which suggested that cross-reactive memory joined.

This clonotype showed up many times. Its target is not known. 5'RACE, which relied on constant-segment primers, yielded TCR alpha and TCR beta cDNA libraries carrying sample barcodes and UMIs. TCRdb reanalysed the 5' RACE reads using MiXCR and keeps one entry per CDR3 protein. The sample has tens of thousands of distinct CDR3 sequences, around 7.2% seen once. Germline CDR1 reads SGHDT; CDR2 reads YYEEEE. The CDR3 has 16 amino acids. Trimming took off 2 bases at V and 0 bases at J, with 13 bases between the two ends. The chain has TRBV5-6 and TRBJ2-3, with a possible D match to TRBD1 (6 bases). Sample: PBMCs or a T cell subset sorted from them (not recorded which). The TCR originated in an adult woman who had mild COVID-19 (a few samples of this study predate the infection). Cell type and time point are not known. The CDR3: CASSLKQGVSTDTQYF. The CDR3 DNA follows: TGTGCCAGCAGCTTAAAACAGGGCGTGAGCACAGATACGCAGTATTTT.